These T cell receptor beta chains were read from a single sample in a study of Graves' ophthalmopathy and Graves' hyperthyroidism. TCRdb passed the multiplex PCR reads through MiXCR, listing each CDR3 protein once. The sample has about 480,000 distinct CDR3 sequences; roughly an eighth are singletons. What was sequenced was blood. These receptors were obtained from a woman aged 25 to 45 with Graves' ophthalmopathy. CDR3s include the opening cysteine and the closing phenylalanine or tryptophan. Each record gives: D gene, J gene, V gene, clone size, CDR3 protein, CDR3 DNA. A D gene is named only where the DNA matches it firmly. Clone size is given for some rows only: seen once, a few or many times, or a class if the clone is expanded.

.	TRBJ1-1	TRBV19	many	CASRDLADTHEAFF	TGTGCCAGTAGGGACCTGGCGGACACCCATGAAGCTTTCTTT
TRBD2	TRBJ2-2	TRBV15	many	CATSRGTSGGRNTGELFF	TGTGCCACCAGTAGAGGGACTAGCGGGGGGCGTAACACCGGGGAGCTGTTTTTT
TRBD1	TRBJ2-5	TRBV7-9	few	CAVRGLRTGGIVETKYF	TGTGCCGTACGAGGGCTTAGGACAGGGGGCATCGTGGAGACCAAGTACTTC
TRBD1	TRBJ2-7	TRBV5-1	many	CASISSGTATYEQYF	TGCGCCAGCATCTCTTCCGGGACAGCGACCTACGAGCAGTACTTC
.	TRBJ2-7	TRBV12-3/TRBV12-4	once	CASSQGVGEQYF	TGTGCCAGCAGTCAAGGGGTCGGCGAGCAGTACTTC
TRBD1	TRBJ2-7	TRBV7-2	many	CASSLAYLGTGLYEQYF	TGTGCCAGCAGCTTAGCCTACCTCGGGACAGGCCTCTACGAGCAGTACTTC
.	TRBJ1-2	TRBV20-1	many	CSAKRRGTNYGYTF	TGCAGTGCGAAGCGCAGGGGAACTAACTATGGCTACACCTTC
TRBD1	TRBJ1-5	TRBV15	many	CATSQGQVSNQPQHF	TGTGCCACCAGCCAAGGACAGGTTAGCAATCAGCCCCAGCATTTT
.	TRBJ1-1	TRBV12-3/TRBV12-4	.	CASSPNGAMNTEAFF	TGTGCCAGCAGTCCAAATGGGGCGATGAACACTGAAGCTTTCTTT
.	TRBJ2-7	TRBV3-1	few	CAGSQDLEHSYEQYF	TGTGCCGGCAGCCAAGATCTGGAGCACTCCTACGAGCAGTACTTC
TRBD2	TRBJ2-5	TRBV24-1	.	CALTPELAGGETQYF	TGTGCCCTGACCCCGGAACTAGCGGGAGGCGAGACCCAGTACTTC
TRBD1	TRBJ1-1	TRBV6-1	many	CASSTTGVTEAFF	TGTGCCAGCAGTACAACAGGGGTCACTGAAGCTTTCTTT
.	TRBJ1-6	TRBV25-1	few	CASSVQGSPLHF	TGTGCCAGCAGTGTCCAGGGTTCACCCCTCCACTTT
TRBD2	TRBJ2-7	TRBV11-2	.	CASSATSGPYEQYF	TGTGCCAGCAGTGCGACTAGCGGACCCTACGAGCAGTACTTC
TRBD2	TRBJ2-5	TRBV3-1	.	CASGKLAGVQETQYF	TGTGCCAGTGGAAAGTTAGCGGGGGTACAAGAGACCCAGTACTTC
.	TRBJ2-7	TRBV7-9	many	CASSLPSNYEQYF	TGTGCCAGCAGCCTCCCGAGTAACTACGAGCAGTACTTC
.	TRBJ1-5	TRBV5-6	many	CASSLSRDDDNQPQHF	TGTGCCAGCAGCCTGTCACGGGACGACGACAATCAGCCCCAGCATTTT
.	TRBJ1-5	TRBV20-1	many	CSATDHSNQPQHF	TGCAGTGCTACAGACCATAGCAATCAGCCCCAGCATTTT
.	TRBJ1-5	TRBV20-1	many	CSAGDQPQHF	TGCAGTGCGGGAGATCAGCCCCAGCATTTT
TRBD1	TRBJ1-6	TRBV2	many	CASSEEGTGASPLHF	TGTGCCAGCAGTGAAGAGGGGACAGGGGCTTCACCCCTCCACTTT
.	TRBJ1-6	TRBV28	many	CASNKGRVDSPLHF	TGTGCCAGCAACAAGGGGCGAGTGGATTCACCCCTCCACTTT
TRBD1	TRBJ1-6	TRBV19	few	CASSLGQGGLTSPLHF	TGTGCCAGTAGTCTCGGACAGGGGGGTCTTACTTCACCCCTCCACTTT
.	TRBJ2-5	TRBV4-2	many	CASSPPGREKKTQYF	TGTGCCAGCAGCCCCCCGGGCAGGGAAAAAAAGACCCAGTACTTC
.	TRBJ1-1	TRBV6-1	many	CASRDSLEAFF	TGTGCCAGCAGGGACAGCTTAGAAGCTTTCTTT
TRBD1	TRBJ1-6	TRBV13	.	CASSLGTGGDSPLHF	TGTGCCAGCAGCTTAGGGACAGGGGGGGATTCACCCCTCCACTTT
.	TRBJ1-1	TRBV12-3/TRBV12-4	many	CASSDGYTEAFF	TGTGCCAGCAGTGACGGCTACACTGAAGCTTTCTTT
.	TRBJ2-7	TRBV9	many	CASSVRVGSSYEQYF	TGTGCCAGCAGCGTACGAGTAGGGAGCTCCTACGAGCAGTACTTC
.	TRBJ1-5	TRBV6-5	many	CASTSEKQNQPQHF	TGTGCCAGCACTTCCGAGAAACAAAATCAGCCCCAGCATTTT
.	TRBJ1-2	TRBV3-1	few	CASSLGATGYLYGYTF	TGTGCCAGCAGCCTAGGAGCAACCGGCTATTTGTATGGCTACACCTTC
TRBD1	TRBJ1-2	TRBV6-1	many	CASSEAGDRLNGYTF	TGTGCCAGCAGTGAAGCTGGGGACAGACTCAATGGCTACACCTTC
.	TRBJ2-5	TRBV24-1	few	CATSDWDVEETQYF	TGTGCCACCAGTGATTGGGACGTCGAAGAGACCCAGTACTTC
.	TRBJ1-1	TRBV28	many	CASSLRGRGNTEAFF	TGTGCCAGCAGCCTAAGGGGCAGGGGGAACACTGAAGCTTTCTTT
.	TRBJ1-1	TRBV6-1	many	CASSPVGQSVFF	TGTGCCAGCAGCCCCGTCGGGCAATCGGTTTTCTTT
.	TRBJ2-7	TRBV18	.	CASSPRRDPYEQYF	TGTGCCAGCTCACCGCGGAGGGATCCCTACGAGCAGTACTTC
.	TRBJ1-5	TRBV12-3/TRBV12-4	.	CASQAGGGQPQHF	TGTGCCAGCCAGGCGGGGGGGGGTCAGCCCCAGCATTTT
.	TRBJ1-3	TRBV6-1	many	CASSETGAIYF	TGTGCCAGCAGTGAGACAGGCGCCATATATTTT
TRBD1	TRBJ1-2	TRBV27	many	CASSRDRAVLFGYTF	TGTGCCAGCAGTAGGGACAGGGCAGTTCTGTTTGGCTACACCTTC
.	TRBJ1-1	TRBV7-8	few	CASSKRPGGANTEAFF	TGTGCCAGCAGCAAACGACCCGGAGGGGCGAACACTGAAGCTTTCTTT
TRBD1	TRBJ1-1	TRBV5-6	few	CASSLGWGDRGRSRLLTEAFF	TGTGCCAGCAGCTTGGGGTGGGGGGACAGGGGCCGCTCCCGGTTGTTGACTGAAGCTTTCTTT
.	TRBJ1-5	TRBV28	many	CASSDTSNQPQHF	TGTGCCAGCAGTGATACTAGCAATCAGCCCCAGCATTTT
.	TRBJ1-5	TRBV11-2	.	CASSLVSTGGLIGYQPQHF	TGTGCCAGCAGCTTAGTCTCGACCGGGGGGCTCATCGGCTATCAGCCTCAGCATTTT
.	TRBJ1-2	TRBV28	many	CASSLGGARYGYTF	TGTGCCAGCAGTTTGGGGGGGGCGAGGTATGGCTACACCTTC
TRBD1	TRBJ1-2	TRBV6-1	many	CASSRGQADGYTF	TGTGCCAGCAGCCGTGGACAGGCCGATGGCTACACCTTC
.	TRBJ2-5	TRBV7-8	many	CASSLERQYQETQYF	TGTGCCAGCAGCTTAGAGAGACAGTACCAAGAGACCCAGTACTTC